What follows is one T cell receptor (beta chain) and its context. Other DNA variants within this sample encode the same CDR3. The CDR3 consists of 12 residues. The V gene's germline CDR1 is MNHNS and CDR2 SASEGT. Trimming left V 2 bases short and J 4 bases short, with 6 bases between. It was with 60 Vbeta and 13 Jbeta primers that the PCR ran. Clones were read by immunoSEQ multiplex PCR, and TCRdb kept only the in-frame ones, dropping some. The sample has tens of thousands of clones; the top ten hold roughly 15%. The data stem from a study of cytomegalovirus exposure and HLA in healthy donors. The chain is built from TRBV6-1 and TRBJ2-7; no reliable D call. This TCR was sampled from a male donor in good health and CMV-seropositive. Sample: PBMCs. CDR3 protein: CASSEPGYEQYF. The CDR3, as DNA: TGTGCCAGCAGTGAACCAGGATACGAGCAGTACTTC.